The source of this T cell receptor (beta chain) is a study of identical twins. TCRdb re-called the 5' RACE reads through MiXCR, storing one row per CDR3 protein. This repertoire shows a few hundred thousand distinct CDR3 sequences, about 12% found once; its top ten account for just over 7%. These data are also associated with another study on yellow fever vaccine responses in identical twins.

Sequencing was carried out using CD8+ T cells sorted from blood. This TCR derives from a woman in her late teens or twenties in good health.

This CDR3 reads CSARDPLAGENEQFF. For the CDR3, the DNA is TGCAGTGCTAGAGATCCACTAGCGGGAGAGAATGAGCAGTTCTTC. The V gene is TRBV20-1, the J gene TRBJ2-1, with 11 bases that match TRBD2. V lost 0 bases and J lost 7; bases outside the gene matches: 5. Germline lookup yields CDR1 DFQATT and CDR2 SNEGSKA (reference sequence). The CDR3 extends over 15 amino acids.